This T cell receptor (beta chain) was sequenced in a study of T-cell memory formation after mild COVID-19. This CDR3 is built from 13 residues. CDR1 MGHRA and CDR2 YSYEKL come from the germline V gene. V was cut by 0 bases and J by 6 bases, with 6 bases left in between. TCRdb itself ran the 5' RACE reads through MiXCR, one entry per CDR3 protein. The sample consists of roughly 120,000 distinct CDR3 sequences, approximately 21% of them appearing once. The source is a man between 18 and 29 years old who had mild COVID-19 (a few samples of this study predate the infection). Cell type and time point are not known. Sequencing used PBMCs or a T cell subset sorted from them (not recorded which). The chain links TRBV4-1 to TRBJ1-5; no definite D call. CDR3 in DNA: TGCGCCAGCAGCCAAGATAAGGTTCAGCCCCAGCATTTT. Amino acids: CASSQDKVQPQHF.